The sequence of this T cell receptor (beta chain) was determined in a study of blood T cells in healthy people across ages. Per germline, CDR1 DFQATT and CDR2 SNEGSKA (reference sequence). The CDR3 loop spans 14 amino acids. A word on this clonotype: Its matching antigen is unknown.

Combining a sample-barcoded 5' primer with a J-beta primer mix, a second PCR ran for about 7 to 12 cycles. TCRdb re-called the 5' RACE reads with MiXCR, one entry per CDR3 protein. The top ten clones hold over 5% of a sample with over 1,300,000 distinct CDR3 sequences, 55% to 75% of them seen once. Whole-study findings and limits: One million T cells yielded diversity estimates that were considered underestimates. The long-lived group displayed more naive CD4+ cells, plus higher diversity, than the aged donors did.

This chain uses TRBV20-1 with TRBJ2-5; the match to TRBD2 covers 7 bases. The J call may be faulty, since TRBJ2-7 better matches the DNA end. Input material: blood. This clonotype originated in a young man in good health. CDR3 DNA: TGCAGTGCTAGGGTGGCTAGCGGACCCTACGAGCAGTACTTC. Translated: CSARVASGPYEQYF.